What follows describes a single T cell receptor (beta chain). The sample is drawn from a study of blood T cell repertoires in COVID-19. Donors were grouped by their self-reported clinical history. The length of the CDR3 is 16 residues. V was clipped by 3 bases and J by 1 base, with 13 bases between them. Germline loops: CDR1 KGHSH, CDR2 LQKENI. Source study methods: From reference gene primer amplification, estimates of nucleated cell counts were derived. Using immunoSEQ multiplex PCR, the repertoire was profiled, and TCRdb retains in-frame clones only, with some absent. V, J and clone size are those of that table, while D and trimming were read from the DNA. The table lists roughly 210,000 clones, about nine tenths of them singletons.

The sample was PBMCs or T cells enriched from blood (not recorded which). The chain couples TRBV18 to TRBJ2-4; TRBD2 might be the D (5 bases). The sequence came from a man aged 25 to 45 in a cohort exposed to, infected with or recovered from COVID-19 (not recorded which). This CDR3 reads CASSPGRVSAKNIQYF. CDR3 bases: TGTGCCAGCTCACCCGGGCGGGTATCGGCCAAAAACATTCAGTACTTC.